This T cell receptor beta chain comes out of a study of cytomegalovirus exposure and HLA in healthy donors. PCR involved 60 Vbeta and 13 Jbeta primers. The data were produced by immunoSEQ multiplex PCR, yet TCRdb's version contains in-frame clones alone and is incomplete. The table lists 100,000 to 150,000 clones, 78% of them singletons. Trimming cost V 2 bases and J 5 bases, with 12 bases left between them. This CDR3 comprises 14 residues. CDR1 is SEHNR and CDR2 is FQNEAQ in the germline V gene (reference sequence). The V call is TRBV7-9, the J call TRBJ1-1; the D gene is possibly TRBD1 (5 bases). Source material: PBMCs. The sequence was collected from a woman in her forties in good health and CMV-seronegative. The CDR3 region has the DNA TGTGCCAGCAGCTTATCGGCAGGGAGGACTGAAGCTTTCTTT. Its translation: CASSLSAGRTEAFF.